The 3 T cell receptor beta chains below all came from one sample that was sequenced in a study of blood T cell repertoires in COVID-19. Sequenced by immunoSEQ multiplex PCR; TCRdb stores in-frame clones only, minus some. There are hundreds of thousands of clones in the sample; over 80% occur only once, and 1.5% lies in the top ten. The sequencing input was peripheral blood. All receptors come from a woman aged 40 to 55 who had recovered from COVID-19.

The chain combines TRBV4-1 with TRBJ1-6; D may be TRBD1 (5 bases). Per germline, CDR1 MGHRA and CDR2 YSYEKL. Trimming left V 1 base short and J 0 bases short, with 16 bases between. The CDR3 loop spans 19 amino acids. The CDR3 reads CASSQGDFLERSYNSPLHF. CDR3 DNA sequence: TGCGCCAGCAGCCAAGGGGACTTCCTCGAGCGCTCCTATAATTCACCCCTCCACTTT.

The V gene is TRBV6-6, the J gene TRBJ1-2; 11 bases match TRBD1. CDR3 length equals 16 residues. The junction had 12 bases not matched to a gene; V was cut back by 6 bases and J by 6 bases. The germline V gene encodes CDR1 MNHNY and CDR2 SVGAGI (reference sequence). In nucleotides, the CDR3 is TGTGCCAGCAGAAACGCCCCGGGGACAGGGGGGGATGGCTACACCTTC. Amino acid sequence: CASRNAPGTGGDGYTF.

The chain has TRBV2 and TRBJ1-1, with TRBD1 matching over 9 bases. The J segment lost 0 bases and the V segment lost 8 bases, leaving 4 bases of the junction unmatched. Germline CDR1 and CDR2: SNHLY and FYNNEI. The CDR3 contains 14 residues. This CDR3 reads CASEQGAMNTEAFF. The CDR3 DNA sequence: TGTGCCAGCGAACAGGGGGCTATGAACACTGAAGCTTTCTTT.